Listed here are 18 T cell receptor beta chains from one sample, sequenced in a study of blood T cell repertoires in COVID-19. The assay was immunoSEQ multiplex PCR, and TCRdb's table has in-frame clones only and misses some. The sample comprises about 120,000 clones, approximately 80% of which are singletons, and roughly 4% rests with the top ten. Source material: peripheral blood. These receptors were taken from a woman aged 80 or over with acute or convalescent COVID-19.

This clone occurred many times. The chain recombines TRBV27 with TRBJ1-2; D call uncertain. Germline V gene data show CDR1 as MNHEY and CDR2 as SMNVEV (reference sequence). V gave up 2 bases and J gave up 1 base, with 5 bases separating them. The CDR3 totals 13 residues. CDR3: CASSLQINYGYTF. Written as DNA, the CDR3 is TGTGCCAGCAGTTTACAAATTAACTATGGCTACACCTTC.

The gene calls are TRBV5-1 and TRBJ2-1, with 7 bases identical to TRBD1. This CDR3 contains 14 residues. Per the germline V gene, CDR1 is SGHRS and CDR2 is YFSETQ. The V and J ends lost 4 bases and 2 bases, in that order; junction bases with no gene match: 3. CDR3: CASSTGQPYNEQFF. CDR3 DNA sequence: TGCGCCAGCAGCACGGGACAGCCCTACAATGAGCAGTTCTTC.

The gene calls are TRBV11-2 and TRBJ2-1; D is undetermined. CDR3 size: 18 residues. Germline V gives CDR1 SGHAT, CDR2 FQNNGV. Trimming removed 5 bases from V and 0 bases from J, with 20 bases in between. The DNA for the CDR3 is TGTGCCAGCAGCCCTGCCCTTGGGCAGCTCAGCTCCTACAATGAGCAGTTCTTC. Amino acid sequence: CASSPALGQLSSYNEQFF.

The rearrangement uses TRBV7-9 and TRBJ1-5; weak D call: TRBD1 (5 bases). The germline V gene encodes CDR1 SEHNR and CDR2 FQNEAQ (reference sequence). The CDR3 sequence is 14 residues long. Trimming pared 0 bases from V and 7 bases from J, leaving 10 bases between. CDR3 loop: CASSLAAQGQPQHF. The CDR3 nucleotides are TGTGCCAGCAGCTTAGCGGCTCAGGGACAGCCCCAGCATTTT.

This clone was observed a single time. CDR3: CASSRIGTGEQYF. In DNA, the CDR3 is TGTGCCAGCAGCCGGATAGGGACAGGCGAGCAGTACTTC. The chain combines TRBV9 with TRBJ2-7, with 8 positions matching TRBD1. Losses at the gene ends were 4 bases for V and 6 bases for J; bases not matched to a gene: 6. The CDR3 spans 13 residues. Germline-derived CDR1 and CDR2 are SGDLS and YYNGEE.

The J gene is TRBJ1-2, the V gene TRBV15, with D possibly matching TRBD1 (6 bases). CDR1 is LNHNV and CDR2 is YYDKDF in the germline V gene (reference sequence). Trimming cost V 0 bases and J 5 bases, with 13 bases left between them. The CDR3 extends over 15 amino acids. The CDR3 nucleotides are TGTGCCACCAGCAGAGACAGGGGACGTCGTTATGGCTACACCTTC. The encoded protein is CATSRDRGRRYGYTF.

The gene calls are TRBV9 and TRBJ1-2, with D maybe TRBD1 (5 bases). Trimming cost V 5 bases and J 4 bases, with 12 bases left between them. The CDR3 has 13 residues. Per germline, CDR1 SGDLS and CDR2 YYNGEE. CDR3 sequence: CASSSDSIYGYTF. The CDR3, as DNA: TGTGCCAGCAGTTCCGACAGTATCTATGGCTACACCTTC.

The J gene is TRBJ1-4, the V gene TRBV7-2, with D hard to call. CDR1 is SGHTA and CDR2 is FQGNSA in the germline V gene. CDR3 size: 14 residues. Trimming removed 5 bases at V and 3 bases at J, with 10 bases between. The CDR3 loop reads CASSARQANEKLFF. The CDR3 DNA reads as TGTGCCAGCAGCGCCCGGCAGGCTAATGAAAAACTGTTTTTT. Together with reference TRBV7-2 and TRBJ1-4, the CDR3 gives the full variable domain: GAGVSQSPSNKVTEKGKDVELRCDPISGHTALYWYRQSLGQGLEFLIYFQGNSAPDKSGLPSDRFSAERTGGSVSTLTIQRTQQEDSAVYLCASSARQANEKLFFGSGTQLSVL.

V is TRBV19 and J is TRBJ2-1; tentative D call: TRBD1 (7 bases). The CDR3 loop spans 15 amino acids. Germline V gene lookup returns CDR1 LNHDA and CDR2 SQIVND (reference sequence). The V gene lost 3 bases and the J gene lost 9 bases, with 18 bases spanning the gap. The CDR3 bases are TGTGCCAGTAGTATTTGGGGGGACAGTGATAGTGAGCAGTTCTTC. It is translated as CASSIWGDSDSEQFF.

This clone has just one count. This chain uses TRBV6-2 or TRBV6-3 with TRBJ2-7; 12 bases fit TRBD2. The V gene end was trimmed by 7 bases and the J gene end by 4 bases; junction bases not matched to a gene: 8. The CDR3 loop spans 15 amino acids. CDR1 is MNHEY, CDR2 SVGEGT, per germline. The chain's CDR3 is CASTPPLAGGYEQYF. The CDR3 DNA follows: TGTGCCAGCACCCCTCCGCTAGCGGGAGGGTACGAGCAGTACTTC.

The chain is built from TRBV7-9 and TRBJ2-5; perhaps TRBD1 as D (6 bases). There are 13 residues in the CDR3. Germline V gene data show CDR1 as SEHNR and CDR2 as FQNEAQ (reference sequence). V was trimmed by 5 bases and J by 7 bases, leaving 14 bases between them. CDR3 sequence: CASSGGLRGTQYF. The CDR3 bases are TGTGCCAGCAGCGGGGGCTTAAGGGGGACCCAGTACTTC.

J is TRBJ2-3 and V is TRBV2; 7 bases are a match to TRBD2. Germline CDR1 is SNHLY and CDR2 is FYNNEI. The CDR3 totals 15 residues. The J segment lost 4 bases and the V segment lost 3 bases, leaving 7 bases of the junction unmatched. CDR3 nucleotide sequence: TGTGCCAGCAGTGATCGCGGGAGTGGGGCAGATACGCAGTATTTT. It codes for CASSDRGSGADTQYF.

CDR3 in amino acids: CASTPTGDTEAFF. In DNA form, the CDR3 reads TGTGCCAGCACCCCGACAGGGGACACTGAAGCTTTCTTT. The rearrangement uses TRBV6-5 and TRBJ1-1; 8 bases map to TRBD1. Germline CDR1 is MNHEY and CDR2 is SVGAGI. The CDR3 is made up of 13 amino acids. V was clipped by 7 bases and J by 3 bases; unmatched bases: 4.

V and J are TRBV7-2 and TRBJ2-1; 7 bases match TRBD2. The germline gives CDR1 SGHTA, CDR2 FQGNSA. The CDR3 is made up of 14 amino acids. With V trimmed by 5 bases and J by 9 bases, 10 bases remained unmatched. The CDR3 nucleotides are TGTGCCAGCAGCCCCTCCGGGGGAGGGTTTGAGCAGTTCTTC. Translation: CASSPSGGGFEQFF.

The chain has TRBV4-3 and TRBJ2-5; TRBD1 matches at 8 bases. Germline V gene data show CDR1 as LGHNA and CDR2 as YSLEER. This CDR3 is 15 amino acids long. V lost 4 bases to trimming and J lost 2 bases; unmatched junction nucleotides: 6. The CDR3 region has the DNA TGCGCCAGCAGCCCTATCGGACAGGGACAAGAGACCCAGTACTTC. Amino acid sequence: CASSPIGQGQETQYF.

The rearrangement links TRBV7-8 to TRBJ1-4; D remains ambiguous. The germline CDR1 and CDR2 sequences are SGHVS and FQNEAQ. Trimming took 2 bases from V and 5 from J, leaving 12 bases between them. The CDR3 spans 15 residues. CDR3 sequence (DNA): TGTGCCAGCAGCTTACTAGTAACATTAAATGAAAAACTGTTTTTT. It translates to CASSLLVTLNEKLFF.

The chain recombines TRBV28 with TRBJ1-2, with D hard to call. CDR1 MDHEN and CDR2 SYDVKM come from the germline V gene. The CDR3 has 11 residues. The germline V and J ends were trimmed by 11 bases and 5 bases, with 12 bases remaining between them. The CDR3 sequence: CASSEGYGYTF. The CDR3 DNA follows: TGTGCCTCTTCCGAGGGTTATGGCTACACCTTC.

The chain employs TRBV29-1 and TRBJ2-5; D not resolved. CDR1 SQVTM and CDR2 ANQGSEA come from the germline V gene. This CDR3 has 12 residues. Trimming removed 1 base at V and 4 bases at J, with 7 bases between. The CDR3 loop reads CSVEGSGETQYF. The CDR3 bases are TGCAGCGTTGAAGGCAGTGGAGAGACCCAGTACTTC.